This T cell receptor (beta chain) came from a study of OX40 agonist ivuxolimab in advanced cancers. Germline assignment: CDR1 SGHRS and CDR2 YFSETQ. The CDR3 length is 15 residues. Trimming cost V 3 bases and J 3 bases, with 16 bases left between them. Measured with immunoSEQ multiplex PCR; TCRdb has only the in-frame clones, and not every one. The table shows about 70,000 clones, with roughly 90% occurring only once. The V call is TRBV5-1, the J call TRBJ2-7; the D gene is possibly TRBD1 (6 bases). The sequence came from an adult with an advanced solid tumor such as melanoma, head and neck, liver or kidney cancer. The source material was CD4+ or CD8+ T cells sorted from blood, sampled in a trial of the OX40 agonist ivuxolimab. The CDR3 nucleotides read TGCGCCAGCAGCTCCTTCGCCGGGACAAACTACGAGCAGTACTTC. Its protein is CASSSFAGTNYEQYF.